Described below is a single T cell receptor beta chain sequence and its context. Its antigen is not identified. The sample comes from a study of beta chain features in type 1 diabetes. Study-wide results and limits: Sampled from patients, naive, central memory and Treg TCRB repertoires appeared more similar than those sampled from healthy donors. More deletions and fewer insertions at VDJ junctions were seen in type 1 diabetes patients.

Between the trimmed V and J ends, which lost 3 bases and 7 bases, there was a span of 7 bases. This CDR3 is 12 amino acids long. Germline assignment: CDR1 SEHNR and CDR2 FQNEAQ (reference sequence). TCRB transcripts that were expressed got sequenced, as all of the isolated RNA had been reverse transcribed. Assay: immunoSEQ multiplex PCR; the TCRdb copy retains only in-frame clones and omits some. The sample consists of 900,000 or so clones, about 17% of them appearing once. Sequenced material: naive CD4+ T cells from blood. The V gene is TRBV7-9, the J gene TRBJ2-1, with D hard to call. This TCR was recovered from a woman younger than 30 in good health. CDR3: CASSFRWNEQFF. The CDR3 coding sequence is TGTGCCAGCAGCTTCCGCTGGAATGAGCAGTTCTTC.